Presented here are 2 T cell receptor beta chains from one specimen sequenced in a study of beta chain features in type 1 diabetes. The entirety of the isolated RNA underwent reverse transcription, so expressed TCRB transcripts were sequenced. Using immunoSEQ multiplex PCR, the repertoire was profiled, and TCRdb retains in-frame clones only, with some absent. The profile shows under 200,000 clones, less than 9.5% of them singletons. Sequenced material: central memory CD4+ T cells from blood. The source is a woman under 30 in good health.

The CDR3 here is CSGQRNYEQYF. The CDR3 nucleotides read TGCAGTGGTCAGCGAAACTACGAGCAGTACTTC. V is TRBV20-1 and J is TRBJ2-7; D unresolved. Germline CDR1 DFQATT, CDR2 SNEGSKA (reference sequence). The V and J ends lost 7 bases and 3 bases respectively, with 10 bases between them. The CDR3 has 11 residues.

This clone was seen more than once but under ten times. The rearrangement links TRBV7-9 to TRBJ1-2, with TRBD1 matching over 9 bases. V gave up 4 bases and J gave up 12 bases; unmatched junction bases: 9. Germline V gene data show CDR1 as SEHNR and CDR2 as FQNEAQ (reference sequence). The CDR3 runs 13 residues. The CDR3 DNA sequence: TGTGCCAGCAGCTCGGAGGGACAGGGCAAGGACACCTTC. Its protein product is CASSSEGQGKDTF.